This T cell receptor (beta chain) was found in a study of radiotherapy plus CTLA-4 blockade in lung cancer. About the study: In less than 20% of patients, objective responses were seen; 31% had disease control.

Study results and limitations: Blood saw expansion of tumor-derived TCR clones after radiotherapy plus ipilimumab. Early clone dynamics of blood T cells, plus interferon-beta, reportedly predicted response best.

This CDR3 spans 13 amino acids. The V gene lost 7 bases and the J gene lost 3 bases, with 10 bases spanning the gap. Per the germline V gene, CDR1 is MNHNY and CDR2 is SVGAGI (reference sequence). Sequencing was performed with immunoSEQ multiplex PCR; in TCRdb, only in-frame clones are kept and a portion is missing. This sample carries 11,000 to 15,000 clones, approximately 87% of them seen once, and the ten largest clones take 13% to 15%. Focal radiation with ipilimumab CTLA-4 blockade was given to patients with chemo-refractory metastatic non-small-cell lung cancer. Only one count was recorded for this clone. What it binds is not known.

The receptor was isolated from a human donor with non-small cell lung cancer that progressed on radiotherapy plus ipilimumab. Some clones in this sample may be carry-over from other donors' samples. The sequencing here drew on peripheral blood, taken from a patient treated with radiotherapy plus ipilimumab. The chain has TRBV6-6 and TRBJ1-5; a weak D match, TRBD1 (5 bases). This CDR3 reads CASTRQSNQPQHF. The CDR3, as DNA: TGTGCCAGCACCCGACAGTCCAATCAGCCCCAGCATTTT.